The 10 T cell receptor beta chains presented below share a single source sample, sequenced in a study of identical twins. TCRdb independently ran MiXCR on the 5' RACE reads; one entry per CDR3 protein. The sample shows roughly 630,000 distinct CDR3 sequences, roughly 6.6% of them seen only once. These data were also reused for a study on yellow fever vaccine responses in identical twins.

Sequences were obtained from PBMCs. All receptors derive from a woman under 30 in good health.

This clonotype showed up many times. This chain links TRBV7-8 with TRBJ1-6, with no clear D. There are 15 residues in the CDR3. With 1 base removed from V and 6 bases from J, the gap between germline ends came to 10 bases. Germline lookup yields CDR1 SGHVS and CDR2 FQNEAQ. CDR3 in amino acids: CASSLGLQVNSPLHF. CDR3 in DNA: TGTGCCAGCAGCTTAGGACTTCAGGTTAATTCACCCCTCCACTTT.

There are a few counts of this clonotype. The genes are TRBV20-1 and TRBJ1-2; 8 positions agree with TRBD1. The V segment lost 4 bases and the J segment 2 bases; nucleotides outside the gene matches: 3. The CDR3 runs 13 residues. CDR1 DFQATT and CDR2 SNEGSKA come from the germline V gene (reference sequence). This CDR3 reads CSAKDRENYGYTF. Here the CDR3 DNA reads TGCAGTGCTAAGGACAGGGAGAACTATGGCTACACCTTC.

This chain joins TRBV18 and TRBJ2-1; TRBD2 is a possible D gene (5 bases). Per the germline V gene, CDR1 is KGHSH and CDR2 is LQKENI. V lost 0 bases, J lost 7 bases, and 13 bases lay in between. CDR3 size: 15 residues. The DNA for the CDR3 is TGTGCCAGCTCACCACCGATCTCGGGCGGGAATGAGCAGTTCTTC. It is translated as CASSPPISGGNEQFF.

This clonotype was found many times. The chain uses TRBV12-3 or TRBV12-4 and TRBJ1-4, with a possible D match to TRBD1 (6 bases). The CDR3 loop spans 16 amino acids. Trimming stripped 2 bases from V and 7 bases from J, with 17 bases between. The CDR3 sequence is CASSLSSTGSREKLFF. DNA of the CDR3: TGTGCCAGCAGTTTATCCTCTACAGGGAGCCGTGAAAAACTGTTTTTT.

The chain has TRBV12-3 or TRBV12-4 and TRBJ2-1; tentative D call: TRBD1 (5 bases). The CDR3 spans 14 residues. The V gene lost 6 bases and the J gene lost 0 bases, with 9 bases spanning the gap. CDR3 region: CASSDRYSYNEQFF. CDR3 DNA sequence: TGTGCCAGCAGCGACAGATACTCCTACAATGAGCAGTTCTTC.

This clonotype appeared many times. CDR3 DNA sequence: TGTGCCAGCAGCTCTCCGGGCCTTATCAATGAAAAACTGTTTTTT. It specifies CASSSPGLINEKLFF. The rearrangement uses TRBV7-9 and TRBJ1-4; D remains unclear. The V gene lost 4 bases and the J gene lost 5 bases, with 14 bases spanning the gap. CDR1 and CDR2 (germline): SEHNR, FQNEAQ (reference sequence). CDR3 size: 15 residues.

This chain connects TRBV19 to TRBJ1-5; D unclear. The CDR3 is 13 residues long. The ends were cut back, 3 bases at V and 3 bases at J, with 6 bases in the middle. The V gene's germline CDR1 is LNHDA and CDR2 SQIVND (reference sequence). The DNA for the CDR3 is TGTGCCAGTAGTATCAGGCCCAATCAGCCCCAGCATTTT. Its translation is CASSIRPNQPQHF.

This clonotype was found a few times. The CDR3 region is CASSLMGRIETQYF. The DNA for the CDR3 is TGCGCCAGCAGCTTGATGGGCCGGATCGAGACCCAGTACTTC. V is TRBV5-1 and J is TRBJ2-5; D gene ambiguous. V gave up 1 base and J gave up 5 bases, with 12 bases separating them. From germline, CDR1 is SGHRS and CDR2 YFSETQ. There are 14 residues in the CDR3.

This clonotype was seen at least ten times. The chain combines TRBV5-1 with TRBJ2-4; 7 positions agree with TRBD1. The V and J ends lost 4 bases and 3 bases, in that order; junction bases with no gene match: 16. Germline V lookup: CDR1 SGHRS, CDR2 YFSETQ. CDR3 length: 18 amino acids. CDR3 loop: CASSVTGYESVDKNIQYF. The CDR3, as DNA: TGCGCCAGCAGCGTGACAGGGTATGAAAGTGTGGACAAAAACATTCAGTACTTC.

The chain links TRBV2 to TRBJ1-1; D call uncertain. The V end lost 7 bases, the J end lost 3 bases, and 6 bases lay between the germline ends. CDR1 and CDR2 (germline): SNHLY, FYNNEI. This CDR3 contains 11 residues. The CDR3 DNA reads TGTGCCAGCATGGACTACACTGAAGCTTTCTTT. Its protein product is CASMDYTEAFF.